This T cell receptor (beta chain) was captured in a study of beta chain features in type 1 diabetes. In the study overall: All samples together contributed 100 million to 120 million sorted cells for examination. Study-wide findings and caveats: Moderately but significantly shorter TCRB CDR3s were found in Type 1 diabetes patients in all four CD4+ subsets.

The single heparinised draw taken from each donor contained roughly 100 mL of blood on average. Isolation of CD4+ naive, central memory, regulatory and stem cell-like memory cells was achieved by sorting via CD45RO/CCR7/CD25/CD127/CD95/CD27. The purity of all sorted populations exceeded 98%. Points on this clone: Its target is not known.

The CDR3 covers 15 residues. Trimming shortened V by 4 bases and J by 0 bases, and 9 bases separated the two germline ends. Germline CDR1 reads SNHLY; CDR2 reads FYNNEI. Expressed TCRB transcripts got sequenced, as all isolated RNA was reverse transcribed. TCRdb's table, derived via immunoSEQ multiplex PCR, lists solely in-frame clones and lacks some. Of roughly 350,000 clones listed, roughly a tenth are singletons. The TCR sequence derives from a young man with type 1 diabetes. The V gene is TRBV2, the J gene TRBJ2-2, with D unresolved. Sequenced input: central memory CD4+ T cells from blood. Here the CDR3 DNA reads TGTGCCAGCAGTGTAAGGCGAGCGAACACCGGGGAGCTGTTTTTT. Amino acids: CASSVRRANTGELFF.